The clone carrying this TCR beta chain was observed a few times. The CDR3 loop spans 16 amino acids. J gave up 5 bases and V 1 base, and 8 bases lay outside the gene matches. Germline V gene data show CDR1 as DFQATT and CDR2 as SNEGSKA (reference sequence). This entry comes from a study of response to subunit inactivated influenza vaccine. TCRdb re-analysed the RT-PCR reads in MiXCR, keeping a single row per CDR3 protein. Here the sample spans roughly 550,000 distinct CDR3 sequences, less than 25% being singletons. This same sample was also taken into another study, of T cells expressing NK-cell markers. From that study: Scientists made TCR beta cDNA using 5'RACE template switching with UMIs.

The material was CD4+ T cells sorted from PBMCs, obtained 12 days after vaccination. The rearrangement links TRBV20-1 to TRBJ2-3; TRBD1 matches at 11 bases. This TCR came from a man aged 45-65 years who received an inactivated influenza vaccine. CDR3 amino acids: CSARGLGQGAGDTQYF. The CDR3 DNA sequence: TGCAGTGCTAGAGGACTAGGACAGGGGGCGGGAGATACGCAGTATTTT.